These 15 T cell receptor beta chains came from one sample sequenced in a study of blood T cells in healthy people across ages. With a J-beta primer mix and a sample-barcoded 5' primer, a second PCR ran 7 to 11 cycles. TCRdb analysed the 5' RACE reads with MiXCR anew, one entry per CDR3 protein. The table shows fewer than 2,000,000 distinct CDR3 sequences, with more than 35% occurring only once. The sequenced material came from blood. The receptor source for this set is a human donor in good health.

This clonotype was found a few times. The chain has TRBV20-1 and TRBJ2-5; D uncertain. The J call is doubtful: the DNA matches TRBJ2-7 better. CDR1 is DFQATT and CDR2 is SNEGSKA in the germline V gene (reference sequence). This CDR3 is 10 amino acids long. The CDR3 protein is CSARHYEQYF. The CDR3 coding sequence is TGCAGTGCAAGACACTACGAGCAGTACTTC.

The chain has TRBV28 and TRBJ1-2; 9 bases line up with TRBD1. Germline V gives CDR1 MDHEN, CDR2 SYDVKM. Trimming removed 7 bases from V and 4 bases from J; junction bases left unmatched: 13. The CDR3 is made up of 16 amino acids. The CDR3 nucleotides read TGTGCCAGCACCCCCGGCACAGGACAGGGGTTCTATGGCTACACCTTC. This sequence encodes CASTPGTGQGFYGYTF.

V usage is TRBV7-9 and J usage is TRBJ1-2; a weak D match, TRBD1 (5 bases). This CDR3 spans 14 amino acids. Per the germline V gene, CDR1 is SEHNR and CDR2 is FQNEAQ (reference sequence). V lost 3 bases and J 3 bases, leaving 11 bases between the germline ends. The CDR3 nucleotides are TGTGCCAGCAGCTTCATGACAGAATACTATGGCTACACCTTC. Amino acid sequence: CASSFMTEYYGYTF. Looking up the rest from reference TRBV7-9 and TRBJ1-2 gives the full variable domain: DTGVSQNPRHKITKRGQNVTFRCDPISEHNRLYWYRQTLGQGPEFLTYFQNEAQLEKSRLLSDRFSAERPKGSFSTLEIQRTEQGDSAMYLCASSFMTEYYGYTFGSGTRLTVV.

This sequence joins TRBV7-9 and TRBJ2-1; D is ambiguous. The CDR3 sequence is 16 residues long. V gave up 5 bases and J gave up 9 bases, with 23 bases separating them. The V gene's germline CDR1 is SEHNR and CDR2 FQNEAQ (reference sequence). This CDR3 is CASSKDLVVLGPEQFF. CDR3 DNA sequence: TGTGCCAGCAGCAAGGATTTAGTCGTACTCGGTCCTGAGCAGTTCTTC.

This clonotype was counted once. The chain uses TRBV4-3 and TRBJ2-4; weak D call: TRBD2 (6 bases). The V gene's germline CDR1 is LGHNA and CDR2 YSLEER. The V end was cut by 2 bases, the J end by 7 bases, with 12 bases between. The CDR3 consists of 14 residues. The CDR3 region has the DNA TGCGCCAGCAGCCAACTACGCGGGGCCAACATTCAGTACTTC. This encodes CASSQLRGANIQYF.

The chain combines TRBV7-2 with TRBJ2-5; 7 bases match TRBD1. CDR3 length equals 16 residues. Trimming removed 4 bases from V and 5 bases from J; junction bases left unmatched: 13. In germline, CDR1 is SGHTA, CDR2 FQGNSA. As DNA, the CDR3 is TGTGCCAGCAGCTCAGAATTCGGGACAGAGGAGGAGACCCAGTACTTC. Protein product: CASSSEFGTEEETQYF.

This clonotype was seen many times. The chain combines TRBV25-1 with TRBJ2-7; the D gene is possibly TRBD1 (5 bases). This CDR3 has 11 residues. The V and J ends lost 3 bases and 5 bases respectively, with 5 bases between them. The germline V gene encodes CDR1 MGHDK and CDR2 SYGVNS. DNA of the CDR3: TGTGCCAGCAGTGACAGGGACGAGCAGTACTTC. Translated: CASSDRDEQYF.

With respect to this clonotype: A read error is possible here, since a much larger clone lies one base away. The chain combines TRBV27 with TRBJ2-4; D gene uncertain. The CDR3 has 13 amino acids. Germline-derived CDR1 and CDR2 are MNHEY and SMNVEV (reference sequence). CDR3 DNA sequence: TGTGCCAGCAGTTTATCGATGGGGAACATTGAGTACTTC. As protein: CASSLSMGNIEYF.

The chain uses TRBV20-1 and TRBJ1-2; 8 bases agree with TRBD1. The CDR3 extends over 13 amino acids. The germline V gene encodes CDR1 DFQATT and CDR2 SNEGSKA (reference sequence). V trimming: 6 bases; J trimming: 12 bases; junction bases outside the gene matches: 15. CDR3 nucleotides: TGCAGTGCAGGCCCCTGGCAGGGGGCGTGGAACACCTTC. It codes for CSAGPWQGAWNTF.

The genes are TRBV3-1 and TRBJ2-5, with D possibly being TRBD2 (7 bases). The CDR3 loop spans 17 amino acids. CDR1 LGHDT and CDR2 YNNKEL come from the germline V gene (reference sequence). V lost 0 bases and J 1 base, leaving 15 bases between the germline ends. CDR3 in DNA: TGTGCCAGCAGCCAAGACAACGGCGGGGGCCTCCAAGAGACCCAGTACTTC. Translation: CASSQDNGGGLQETQYF.

The genes are TRBV5-1 and TRBJ1-1; D may be TRBD1 (6 bases). Germline CDR1 SGHRS, CDR2 YFSETQ. The ends were cut back, 2 bases at V and 2 bases at J, with 16 bases in the middle. The CDR3 runs 16 residues. In nucleotides, the CDR3 is TGCGCCAGCAGCTTCCGCCCAGCAGGGGAAAACACTGAAGCTTTCTTT. Residues: CASSFRPAGENTEAFF.

This chain links TRBV20-1 with TRBJ1-4; D may be TRBD1 (5 bases). V was clipped by 5 bases and J by 8 bases, with 9 bases between them. This CDR3 region has 11 residues. CDR1 is DFQATT, CDR2 SNEGSKA, per germline (reference sequence). The CDR3 nucleotides are TGCAGTGCTCGACAGATCGAAAAACTGTTTTTT. Its protein product is CSARQIEKLFF.

The chain couples TRBV5-6 to TRBJ2-4; maybe TRBD1 (5 bases). From germline, CDR1 is SGHDT and CDR2 YYEEEE. This CDR3 has 14 residues. Trimming removed 1 base from V and 8 bases from J, with 13 bases in between. The CDR3 DNA sequence: TGTGCCAGCAGCTTGTCGCAGGAAGGGGACATTCAGTACTTC. Its protein is CASSLSQEGDIQYF.

This clonotype was seen more than once but under ten times. J is TRBJ2-7 and V is TRBV6-2 or TRBV6-3; 10 bases align to TRBD1. From germline, CDR1 is MNHEY and CDR2 SVGEGT. V shed 8 bases and J 3 bases; nucleotides not matched to a gene: 7. CDR3 length: 14 amino acids. For the CDR3, the DNA is TGTGCCAGCTACCCCGGGACAGGGGACTACGAGCAGTACTTC. Amino acid sequence: CASYPGTGDYEQYF.

The chain has TRBV3-1 and TRBJ2-1; D gene unclear. V lost 1 base and J 4 bases, leaving 11 bases between the germline ends. This CDR3 region has 15 residues. Per germline, CDR1 LGHDT and CDR2 YNNKEL (reference sequence). CDR3: CASSQGGPEYNEQFF. In DNA, the CDR3 is TGTGCCAGCAGCCAAGGCGGACCCGAGTACAATGAGCAGTTCTTC.